These 4 T cell receptor beta chains originate from one sample sequenced in a study of T-cell reconstitution after alpha-beta-depleted transplantation in children. Library preparation (for TCRbeta) was performed with unique molecular identifiers. TCRdb re-called the PCR reads through MiXCR, storing one row per CDR3 protein. The sample comprises some 290,000 distinct CDR3 sequences, 23% of which are singletons, and about 10% rests with the top ten. The sequenced sample was PBMCs, mostly from graft donor cells, obtained 180 days after TCRalphabeta/CD19-depleted stem cell transplant. These receptors came from a male patient younger than 18 who had a stem cell transplant for acute lymphoblastic leukemia, so the T cells may come from the graft donor.

V is TRBV5-1 and J is TRBJ2-1; 8 bases agree with TRBD2. Germline assignment: CDR1 SGHRS and CDR2 YFSETQ. With V trimmed by 3 bases and J by 6 bases, 5 bases remained unmatched. The CDR3 length is 14 residues. CDR3 residues: CASSSGGEGNEQFF. The CDR3 bases are TGCGCCAGCAGCTCGGGAGGGGAAGGCAATGAGCAGTTCTTC.

The V call is TRBV5-1, the J call TRBJ2-2; no clear D gene. With 0 bases removed from V and 5 bases from J, the gap between germline ends came to 20 bases. CDR3 length: 18 residues. The V gene's germline CDR1 is SGHRS and CDR2 YFSETQ. The CDR3 DNA reads TGCGCCAGCAGCTTGGGGGAAATTCCATCCAGTGGGACCGGGGAGCTGTTTTTT. Translated, it gives CASSLGEIPSSGTGELFF.

This rearrangement joins TRBV24-1 to TRBJ2-1; TRBD2 matches 10 bases. Trimming removed 0 bases from V and 9 bases from J; junction bases left unmatched: 4. This CDR3 has 15 residues. CDR1 KGHDR and CDR2 SFDVKD come from the germline V gene. The CDR3 is CATSDLSSGRGEQFF. The CDR3 nucleotides are TGTGCCACCAGTGATTTGTCTAGCGGGAGAGGTGAGCAGTTCTTC.

The rearrangement links TRBV28 to TRBJ2-5; 7 bases align to TRBD2. CDR1 and CDR2 (germline): MDHEN, SYDVKM. V trimming: 5 bases; J trimming: 2 bases; junction bases outside the gene matches: 8. There are 15 residues in the CDR3. The CDR3 loop reads CASSLGLGKQETQYF. CDR3 DNA: TGTGCCAGCAGTCTAGGACTAGGGAAACAAGAGACCCAGTACTTC.